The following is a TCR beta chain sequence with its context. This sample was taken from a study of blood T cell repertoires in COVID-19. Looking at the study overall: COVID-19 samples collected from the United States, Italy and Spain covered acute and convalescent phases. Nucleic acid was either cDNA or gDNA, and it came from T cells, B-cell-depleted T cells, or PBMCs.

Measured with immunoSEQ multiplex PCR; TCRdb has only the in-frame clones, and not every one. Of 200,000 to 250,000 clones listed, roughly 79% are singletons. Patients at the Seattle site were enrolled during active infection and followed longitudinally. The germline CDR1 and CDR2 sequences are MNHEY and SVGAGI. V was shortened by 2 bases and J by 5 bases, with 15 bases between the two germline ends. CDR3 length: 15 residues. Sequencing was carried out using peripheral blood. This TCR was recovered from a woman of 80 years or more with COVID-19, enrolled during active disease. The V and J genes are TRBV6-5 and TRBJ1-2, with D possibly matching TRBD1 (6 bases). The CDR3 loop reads CASSYMVDRTYGYTF. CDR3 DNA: TGTGCCAGCAGTTACATGGTGGACAGAACATATGGCTACACCTTC.